This passage covers 27 T cell receptor beta chains from one sample sequenced in a study of T cells in Graves' hyperthyroidism and ophthalmopathy. TCR beta CDR3 regions were amplified from RNA transcripts. HTBI primers drove first-round RT-PCR of the TCR CDR3. Using its own MiXCR run on the multiplex PCR reads, TCRdb lists one record per CDR3 protein. The sample consists of a few hundred thousand distinct CDR3 sequences, roughly a sixth of them appearing once. Source material: blood. These receptors all come from a woman aged 35 to 49 with Graves' ophthalmopathy.

The J gene is TRBJ2-1, the V gene TRBV3-1; 8 bases agree with TRBD2. The CDR3 is 13 residues long. In germline, CDR1 is LGHDT, CDR2 YNNKEL (reference sequence). J was trimmed by 9 bases and V by 3 bases; bases with no gene match: 4. CDR3 sequence: CASSQSAGGEQFF. Written as DNA, the CDR3 is TGTGCCAGCAGCCAGTCTGCGGGAGGTGAGCAGTTCTTC.

This chain connects TRBV7-9 to TRBJ1-2, with D possibly TRBD1 on 6 matching bases. The CDR3 loop spans 17 amino acids. Per germline, CDR1 SEHNR and CDR2 FQNEAQ (reference sequence). Deletions cut 4 bases from V and 2 bases from J, with 20 bases between. CDR3 DNA sequence: TGTGCCAGCAGCTCTTCAGGGGCCGCCCGATCAAACTATGGCTACACCTTC. It codes for CASSSSGAARSNYGYTF.

This clonotype has a count of ten or more. The chain is built from TRBV11-2 and TRBJ2-1; either TRBD1 or TRBD2 may fit D (5 bases each). The CDR3 sequence is 13 residues long. The germline CDR1 and CDR2 sequences are SGHAT and FQNNGV. Trimming left V 0 bases short and J 9 bases short, with 9 bases between. CDR3 sequence (DNA): TGTGCCAGCAGCTTAGAAGGGACGCTTGAGCAGTTCTTC. Translation: CASSLEGTLEQFF.

Ten or more counts support this clonotype. The chain combines TRBV5-8 with TRBJ2-1; 11 bases align to TRBD2. The CDR3 has 16 residues. Germline V gene lookup returns CDR1 SGHTS and CDR2 YDEGEE. The V gene end was trimmed by 1 base and the J gene end by 10 bases; junction bases not matched to a gene: 10. The CDR3, as DNA: TGTGCCAGCAGCTTGACCGGGACTAGCGGAAACGAGGAGCAGTTCTTC. Its protein is CASSLTGTSGNEEQFF.

V and J are TRBV20-1 and TRBJ2-5, with 9 positions matching TRBD2. The germline V gene encodes CDR1 DFQATT and CDR2 SNEGSKA (reference sequence). This CDR3 is 15 amino acids long. Losses at the gene ends were 3 bases for V and 6 bases for J; bases not matched to a gene: 11. The DNA of the CDR3 is TGCAGTGCTAGGGCGGTAGCGGGGGCCCCAAAGACCCAGTACTTC. This encodes CSARAVAGAPKTQYF.

This clonotype was observed at least ten times. V and J are TRBV6-1 and TRBJ2-3; TRBD1 is a possible D gene (6 bases). This CDR3 contains 15 residues. The V end was cut by 2 bases, the J end by 4 bases, with 13 bases between. CDR1 MNHNS and CDR2 SASEGT come from the germline V gene. CDR3 loop: CASSEHWTDADTQYF. In DNA form, the CDR3 reads TGTGCCAGCAGTGAACACTGGACAGATGCAGATACGCAGTATTTT.

The table lists this clonotype with a few counts. The chain employs TRBV6-1 and TRBJ2-5; 12 bases are shared with TRBD2. This CDR3 spans 14 amino acids. The germline gives CDR1 MNHNS, CDR2 SASEGT. The V segment lost 6 bases and the J segment 5 bases; nucleotides outside the gene matches: 4. CDR3 region: CASSRGTSGETQYF. The CDR3 DNA is TGTGCCAGCAGCCGCGGGACTAGCGGGGAGACCCAGTACTTC.

This clonotype was observed many times. The chain is built from TRBV20-1 and TRBJ1-1, with a possible D match to TRBD1 (5 bases). The CDR3 length is 12 residues. Trimming left V 3 bases short and J 9 bases short, with 14 bases between. Looked up from germline, CDR1 is DFQATT and CDR2 is SNEGSKA (reference sequence). The DNA of the CDR3 is TGCAGTGCTAGTCTTGGGGGGGAGAAAGCTTTCTTT. As protein: CSASLGGEKAFF.

The genes are TRBV29-1 and TRBJ2-5; unclear D gene. There are 10 residues in the CDR3. Trimming left V 4 bases short and J 9 bases short, with 9 bases between. Germline-derived CDR1 and CDR2 are SQVTM and ANQGSEA. CDR3 residues: CSVGPYPQYF. The DNA for the CDR3 is TGCAGCGTTGGACCTTATCCCCAGTACTTC.

V gene TRBV20-1 combines with J gene TRBJ2-1; 13 bases match TRBD2. The V and J ends lost 4 bases and 12 bases, in that order; junction bases with no gene match: 12. Germline CDR1 DFQATT, CDR2 SNEGSKA (reference sequence). The CDR3 runs 15 residues. CDR3 in DNA: TGCAGTGCTAAAGGACTAGCGGGGGCCCCGACGGGGCAGTTCTTC. Protein product: CSAKGLAGAPTGQFF.

The table lists this clonotype with many counts. The chain uses TRBV28 and TRBJ1-4; the match to TRBD1 covers 9 bases. Trimming cost V 3 bases and J 0 bases; bases outside gene matches: 5. The CDR3 is 17 residues long. Per germline, CDR1 MDHEN and CDR2 SYDVKM. CDR3 sequence (DNA): TGTGCCAGCAGTTTGCTGGGACAGGGAACAACTAATGAAAAACTGTTTTTT. Its protein product is CASSLLGQGTTNEKLFF.

This clonotype was observed a handful of times. CDR3 coding DNA: TGTGCCAGCAGCTTAGAGGGACAAGTGAAACTTAGCAATCAGCCCCAGCATTTT. It is translated as CASSLEGQVKLSNQPQHF. The chain recombines TRBV11-3 with TRBJ1-5; D might be TRBD1 (6 bases). The V end was cut by 0 bases, the J end by 0 bases, with 15 bases between. Germline CDR1 reads SGHNT; CDR2 reads YENEEA. The CDR3 runs to 18 residues.

With respect to this clonotype: With a much larger clone just one base away, this may be a read error. The chain joins TRBV15 to TRBJ1-5, with 8 bases fitting TRBD1. Germline V CDR1 and CDR2: LNHNV, YYDKDF (reference sequence). The length of the CDR3 is 14 residues. CDR3 nucleotide sequence: TGTACCACCAGCGGCCAGACAGGGGAGGGTCCCCAGCATTTT. It yields the protein CTTSGQTGEGPQHF. The variable domain in full, completed from reference TRBV15 and TRBJ1-5, reads DAMVIQNPRYQVTQFGKPVTLSCSQTLNHNVMYWYQQKSSQAPKLLFHYYDKDFNNEADTPDNFQSRRPNTSFCFLDIRSPGLGDTAMYLCTTSGQTGEGPQHFGDGTRLSIL.

This clonotype was seen many times. The rearrangement links TRBV28 to TRBJ1-2, with D perhaps matching TRBD1 (6 bases). Germline CDR1 reads MDHEN; CDR2 reads SYDVKM. Deletions cut 7 bases from V and 5 bases from J, with 17 bases between. CDR3 size: 14 residues. CDR3 coding DNA: TGTGCCAGCACCTCCTGGGGGGCGACATATGGCTACACCTTC. Protein product: CASTSWGATYGYTF.

At least ten counts were recorded for this clonotype. The chain carries TRBV3-1 and TRBJ1-6; D is unresolved. This CDR3 contains 12 residues. Germline V gene data show CDR1 as LGHDT and CDR2 as YNNKEL (reference sequence). Between the trimmed V and J ends, which lost 4 bases and 9 bases, there was a span of 7 bases. The CDR3 DNA follows: TGTGCCAGCAGCCTGCAAGTTTCACCCCTCCACTTT. Encoded protein: CASSLQVSPLHF.

This clonotype was recorded a few times. The CDR3 loop reads CASGPYLAKNIQYF. For the CDR3, the DNA is TGTGCCAGCGGACCTTACCTAGCCAAAAACATTCAGTACTTC. The chain joins TRBV6-1 to TRBJ2-4; D is uncertain. The CDR3 is 14 amino acids. Germline lookup yields CDR1 MNHNS and CDR2 SASEGT. V was clipped by 8 bases and J by 0 bases, with 11 bases between them.

The table lists this clonotype with a count of one. V and J are TRBV4-1 and TRBJ2-2; D ambiguous. The CDR3 runs 14 residues. Germline-derived CDR1 and CDR2 are MGHRA and YSYEKL. Trimming took 1 base from V and 1 from J, leaving 4 bases between them. DNA for the CDR3: TGCGCCAGCAGCCAAGTCGGGAACACCGGGGAGCTGTTTTTT. Translated, it gives CASSQVGNTGELFF.

This clonotype appeared a few times. This chain uses TRBV7-6 with TRBJ2-7, with D uncertain. V gave up 1 base and J gave up 4 bases, with 11 bases separating them. This CDR3 is 14 amino acids long. CDR1 is SGHVS, CDR2 FNYEAQ, per germline. DNA of the CDR3: TGTGCCAGCAGCTTAGATGGTAGCCAATACGAGCAGTACTTC. Protein: CASSLDGSQYEQYF.

This clonotype was found many times. The V and J genes are TRBV11-2 and TRBJ2-5, with D possibly being TRBD1 (5 bases). In germline, CDR1 is SGHAT, CDR2 FQNNGV. V was cut by 4 bases and J by 5 bases, with 14 bases left in between. This CDR3 has 14 amino acids. The CDR3 sequence: CASSSQGFVETQYF. The CDR3, as DNA: TGTGCCAGCAGCTCCCAGGGATTTGTGGAGACCCAGTACTTC. The variable domain in full, with the rest retrieved from reference TRBV11-2 and TRBJ2-5, is EAGVAQSPRYKIIEKRQSVAFWCNPISGHATLYWYQQILGQGPKLLIQFQNNGVVDDSQLPKDRFSAERLKGVDSTLKIQPAKLEDSAVYLCASSSQGFVETQYFGPGTRLLVL.

J is TRBJ2-2 and V is TRBV19; maybe TRBD2 (6 bases). Germline CDR1 and CDR2: LNHDA and SQIVND (reference sequence). Trimming pared 10 bases from V and 5 bases from J, leaving 17 bases between. CDR3 length equals 14 residues. CDR3 DNA: TGTGCCACCCAGGGACTTGAAGGAACCGGGGAGCTGTTTTTT. Amino acids: CATQGLEGTGELFF.

This clonotype was observed at least ten times. The chain recombines TRBV20-1 with TRBJ2-1; TRBD2 aligns across 8 bases. The CDR3 totals 16 residues. Germline trimming cut 3 bases from V and 2 bases from J; bases unmatched to any gene: 9. CDR1 and CDR2 from the germline V gene are DFQATT and SNEGSKA (reference sequence). The CDR3 DNA sequence: TGCAGTGCTAGCACACACAGCGGGAGCGCCTACAATGAGCAGTTCTTC. Amino acids: CSASTHSGSAYNEQFF.

J is TRBJ2-5 and V is TRBV11-2; unclear D gene. Germline values: CDR1 SGHAT, CDR2 FQNNGV. Trimming shortened V by 1 base and J by 5 bases, and 11 bases separated the two germline ends. This CDR3 has 14 residues. CDR3 bases: TGTGCCAGCAGCTTAGTTCTCCAAAGGGAGACCCAGTACTTC. The encoded protein is CASSLVLQRETQYF.

With respect to this clonotype: A much larger clone lies a single base off, so this may be a read error. This chain connects TRBV28 to TRBJ2-1; the D gene is possibly TRBD2 (5 bases). V lost 7 bases and J 0 bases, leaving 13 bases between the germline ends. CDR3 size: 15 residues. Germline V lookup: CDR1 MDHEN, CDR2 SYDVKM. CDR3 protein: CASTGNDGSYNEQFF. The DNA for the CDR3 is TGTGCCAGCACGGGAAATGACGGCTCCTACAATGAGCAGTTCTTC.

A few counts support this clonotype. The chain links TRBV20-1 to TRBJ2-3; TRBD2 agrees at 12 bases. CDR3 size: 16 residues. V lost 1 base, J lost 0 bases, and 2 bases stayed unmatched. In germline, CDR1 is DFQATT, CDR2 SNEGSKA (reference sequence). This CDR3 reads CSARGTSGASTDTQYF. CDR3 nucleotides: TGCAGTGCTAGAGGGACTAGCGGGGCTAGCACAGATACGCAGTATTTT.

The table lists this clonotype with many counts. The DNA for the CDR3 is TGTGCCAGCAGCCCCCGGGATCAGCCCCAGCATTTT. It yields the protein CASSPRDQPQHF. The rearrangement links TRBV2 to TRBJ1-5; D is unclear. V shed 6 bases and J shed 5 bases, with 8 bases lying between them. CDR3 size: 12 residues. In germline, CDR1 is SNHLY, CDR2 FYNNEI.

This clonotype has ten or more counts. The chain uses TRBV20-1 and TRBJ2-5; maybe TRBD1 (5 bases). Trimming shortened V by 1 base and J by 4 bases, and 10 bases separated the two germline ends. CDR3 length: 13 residues. Looked up from germline, CDR1 is DFQATT and CDR2 is SNEGSKA (reference sequence). CDR3 sequence (DNA): TGCAGTGCTAGAGCCCAGGGTGGAGAGACCCAGTACTTC. Its protein product is CSARAQGGETQYF.

This clonotype was recorded at least ten times. The chain employs TRBV2 and TRBJ1-1, with a possible D match to TRBD1 (5 bases). V gave up 3 bases and J gave up 0 bases, with 11 bases separating them. The germline CDR1 and CDR2 sequences are SNHLY and FYNNEI. CDR3 length: 15 residues. For the CDR3, the DNA is TGTGCCAGCAGTGAGGGGGTAGGGATGAACACTGAAGCTTTCTTT. It encodes CASSEGVGMNTEAFF.